Following are 11 T cell receptor beta chains from one sample sequenced in a study of T-cell reconstitution after alpha-beta-depleted transplantation in children. Library preparation (for TCRbeta) was performed with unique molecular identifiers. One entry per CDR3 protein results from TCRdb running MiXCR on the PCR reads. This sample carries 280,000 or so distinct CDR3 sequences, around 10% of them seen once, and the ten largest clones take roughly a quarter. The sequences come from peripheral blood, collected 180 days after TCRalphabeta/CD19-depleted stem cell transplant. These receptors came from a male patient between 2 and 10 years old who had a stem cell transplant for chronic granulomatous disease, so the T cells may come from the graft donor.

Comments on this clonotype: A much larger clone differs from this one at a single base, so this may be a read error. In DNA form, the CDR3 reads TGTGCCAGCACAGACCTCACCGGGGAGCTGTTTTTT. Amino acids: CASTDLTGELFF. This sequence joins TRBV6-1 and TRBJ2-2; D is uncertain. The CDR3 is 12 residues long. Looked up from germline, CDR1 is MNHNS and CDR2 is SASEGT. V lost 7 bases and J lost 4, with 7 bases in between.

The table lists this clonotype with a few counts. The chain combines TRBV7-2 with TRBJ2-2; unclear D gene. The CDR3 covers 13 residues. The ends were cut back, 1 base at V and 6 bases at J, with 6 bases in the middle. The germline CDR1 and CDR2 sequences are SGHTA and FQGNSA. The CDR3 sequence is CASSLEYAGELFF. The CDR3 coding sequence is TGTGCCAGCAGCTTAGAATACGCCGGGGAGCTGTTTTTT.

V is TRBV3-1 and J is TRBJ2-7, with a tentative D call TRBD1 (6 bases). With 1 base removed from V and 0 bases from J, the gap between germline ends came to 16 bases. The CDR3 is made up of 17 amino acids. Germline-derived CDR1 and CDR2 are LGHDT and YNNKEL (reference sequence). DNA of the CDR3: TGTGCCAGCAGCCAAGCGATTCAGGGGATATTCTCCTACGAGCAGTACTTC. The encoded protein is CASSQAIQGIFSYEQYF.

This clonotype was picked up many times. This chain connects TRBV11-2 to TRBJ2-2, with D perhaps being TRBD1 or TRBD2 (6 bases each). CDR1 is SGHAT and CDR2 is FQNNGV in the germline V gene. The V end was cut by 5 bases, the J end by 6 bases, with 25 bases between. The CDR3 contains 18 residues. CDR3 protein: CASSPTPLATGGAGELFF. Written as DNA, the CDR3 is TGTGCCAGCAGCCCTACCCCCCTAGCGACCGGGGGCGCCGGGGAGCTGTTTTTT.

This clonotype was counted ten times or more. This chain links TRBV15 with TRBJ2-1, with D unclear. Trimming pared 3 bases from V and 15 bases from J, leaving 15 bases between. CDR1 LNHNV and CDR2 YYDKDF come from the germline V gene (reference sequence). CDR3 size: 12 residues. In nucleotides, the CDR3 is TGTGCCACCAGCAGCCAACCCCCTACGTCGTTCTTC. It is translated as CATSSQPPTSFF. The whole variable domain, filled in from reference TRBV15 and TRBJ2-1, reads DAMVIQNPRYQVTQFGKPVTLSCSQTLNHNVMYWYQQKSSQAPKLLFHYYDKDFNNEADTPDNFQSRRPNTSFCFLDIRSPGLGDTAMYLCATSSQPPTSFFGPGTRLTVL.

This clonotype was picked up many times. V is TRBV10-3 and J is TRBJ2-1; 9 bases agree with TRBD1. Germline CDR1 reads ENHRY; CDR2 reads SYGVKD. Trimming removed 7 bases from V and 6 bases from J; junction bases left unmatched: 4. CDR3 length: 13 amino acids. In DNA form, the CDR3 reads TGTGCCATCACAGGGACAGGGAGCAATGAGCAGTTCTTC. This sequence encodes CAITGTGSNEQFF.

The table lists this clonotype with many counts. The gene calls are TRBV19 and TRBJ2-3; the D gene is possibly TRBD2 (6 bases). CDR3 size: 13 residues. The V gene's germline CDR1 is LNHDA and CDR2 SQIVND (reference sequence). Trimming removed 11 bases from V and 8 bases from J, with 20 bases in between. The CDR3 protein is CASIAASRVTQYF. CDR3 coding DNA: TGTGCCTCTATAGCGGCTAGCAGGGTTACGCAGTATTTT.

The sample holds many counts of this clonotype. The rearrangement joins TRBV20-1 to TRBJ2-1, with D possibly TRBD1 on 6 matching bases. V was shortened by 3 bases and J by 7 bases, with 22 bases between the two germline ends. The CDR3 has 16 amino acids. Germline V gene data show CDR1 as DFQATT and CDR2 as SNEGSKA (reference sequence). CDR3 nucleotide sequence: TGCAGTGCTAGGCGCCGGACAGCTCCAGGGTGGAATGAGCAGTTCTTC. This gives the protein CSARRRTAPGWNEQFF.

On this clonotype: This may be a read error: a much more frequent sequence differs by one nucleotide. The chain recombines TRBV7-2 with TRBJ2-7, with 7 bases identical to TRBD1. The CDR3 runs to 16 residues. Per the germline V gene, CDR1 is SGHTA and CDR2 is FQGNSA. J was trimmed by 5 bases and V by 5 bases; bases with no gene match: 15. CDR3 protein: CASSPKTGKGADEQYF. As DNA, the CDR3 is TGTGCCAGCAGCCCCAAGACAGGGAAAGGCGCCGACGAGCAGTACTTC. The full variable domain, completed using reference TRBV7-2 and TRBJ2-7, is GAGVSQSPSNKVTEKGKDVELRCDPISGHTALYWYRQSLGQGLEFLIYFQGNSAPDKSGLPSDRFSAERTGGSVSTLTIQRTQQEDSAVYLCASSPKTGKGADEQYFGPGTRLTVT.

There are many counts of this clonotype. The chain has TRBV12-5 and TRBJ2-7, with 7 bases fitting TRBD1. The CDR3 is 13 residues long. The trim removed 1 base at V and 4 bases at J, leaving 1 base unmatched. Germline V gene sequence: CDR1 LGHNT, CDR2 FRNRAP. CDR3 coding DNA: TGTGCTAGTGGTTTGGGACAGGGTTACGAGCAGTACTTC. This gives the protein CASGLGQGYEQYF.

This rearrangement joins TRBV20-1 to TRBJ2-2; no definite D call. Germline values: CDR1 DFQATT, CDR2 SNEGSKA (reference sequence). The CDR3 is 17 residues long. V lost 0 bases, J lost 2 bases, and 16 bases lay in between. CDR3 protein: CSARDFAGNRNTGELFF. In nucleotides, the CDR3 is TGCAGTGCTAGAGATTTTGCAGGAAACCGCAACACCGGGGAGCTGTTTTTT.